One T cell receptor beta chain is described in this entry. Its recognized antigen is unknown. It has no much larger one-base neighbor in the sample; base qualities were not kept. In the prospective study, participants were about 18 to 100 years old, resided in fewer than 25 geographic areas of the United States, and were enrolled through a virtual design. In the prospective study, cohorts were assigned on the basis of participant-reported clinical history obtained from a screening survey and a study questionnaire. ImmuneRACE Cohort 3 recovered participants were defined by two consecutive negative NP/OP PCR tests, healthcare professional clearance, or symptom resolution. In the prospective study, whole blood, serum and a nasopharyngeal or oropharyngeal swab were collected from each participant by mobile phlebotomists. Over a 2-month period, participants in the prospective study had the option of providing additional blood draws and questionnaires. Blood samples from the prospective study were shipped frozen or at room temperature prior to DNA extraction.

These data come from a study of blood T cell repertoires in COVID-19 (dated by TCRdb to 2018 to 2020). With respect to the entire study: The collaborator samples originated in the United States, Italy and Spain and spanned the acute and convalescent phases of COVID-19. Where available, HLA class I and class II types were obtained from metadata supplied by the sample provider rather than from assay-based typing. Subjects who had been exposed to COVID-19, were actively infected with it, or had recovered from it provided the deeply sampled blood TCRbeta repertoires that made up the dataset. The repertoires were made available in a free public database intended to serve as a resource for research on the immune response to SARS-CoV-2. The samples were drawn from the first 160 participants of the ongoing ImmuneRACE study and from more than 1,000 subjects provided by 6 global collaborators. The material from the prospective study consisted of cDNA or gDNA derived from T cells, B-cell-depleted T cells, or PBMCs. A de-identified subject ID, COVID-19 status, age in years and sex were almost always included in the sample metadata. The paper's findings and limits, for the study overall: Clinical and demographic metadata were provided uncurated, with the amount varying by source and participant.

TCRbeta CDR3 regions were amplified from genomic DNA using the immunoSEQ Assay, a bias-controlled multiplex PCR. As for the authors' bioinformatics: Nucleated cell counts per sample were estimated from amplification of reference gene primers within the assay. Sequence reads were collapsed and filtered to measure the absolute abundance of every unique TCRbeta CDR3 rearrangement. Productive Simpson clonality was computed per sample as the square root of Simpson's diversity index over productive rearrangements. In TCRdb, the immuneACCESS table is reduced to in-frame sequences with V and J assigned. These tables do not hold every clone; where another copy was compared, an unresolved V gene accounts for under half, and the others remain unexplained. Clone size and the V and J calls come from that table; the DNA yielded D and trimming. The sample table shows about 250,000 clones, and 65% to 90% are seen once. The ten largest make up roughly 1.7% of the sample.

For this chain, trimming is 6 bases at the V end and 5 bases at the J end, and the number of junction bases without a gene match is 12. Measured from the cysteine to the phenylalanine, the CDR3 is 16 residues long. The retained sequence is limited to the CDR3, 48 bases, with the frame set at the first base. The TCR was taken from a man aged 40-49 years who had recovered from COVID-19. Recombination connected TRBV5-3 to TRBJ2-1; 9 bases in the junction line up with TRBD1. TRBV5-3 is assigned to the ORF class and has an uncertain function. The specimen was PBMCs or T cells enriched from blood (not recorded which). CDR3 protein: CARNPLGQGSDNEQFF. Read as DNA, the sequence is TGTGCCAGAAACCCTCTTGGACAGGGGTCGGACAATGAGCAGTTCTTC.